One and the same sample provided the 27 T cell receptor beta chains below, sequenced in a study of T cells in women clearing cervical HPV infection. The repertoire was sequenced with immunoSEQ multiplex PCR; TCRdb's copy has only in-frame clones and lacks some. Its table lists some 41,000 clones. Input material: blood buffy coat. The receptors shown here come from a woman aged 18 to 69 with a cervical HPV16 infection that either progressed to CIN3+ or cleared (not recorded which).

As concerns this clone: The CDR3 extends 3 residues past the end of the read, so its final part is completed from the germline J gene. The chain carries TRBV5-1 and TRBJ2-5; 12 bases map to TRBD1. V lost 3 bases and J lost 3; bases outside the gene matches: 9. This CDR3 contains 17 residues. The germline gives CDR1 SGHRS, CDR2 YFSETQ. CDR3 in amino acids: CASSSRDRGLRKETQYF. CDR3 DNA (partial): TGCGCCAGCAGCTCTAGGGACAGGGGGCTTAGGAAAGAGACC.

The CDR3 bases that were read are TGTGCCAGCAGCTTCAACATTGGTGAAAAA. This codes for CASSFNIGEK. The entire CDR3 reads CASSFNIGEKLFF. The V and J genes are TRBV7-9 and TRBJ1-4; D not certain. The CDR3 end is not reached by the read, which stops 3 residues before it; the germline J gene fills it in. Per the germline V gene, CDR1 is SEHNR and CDR2 is FQNEAQ (reference sequence). V dropped 3 bases and J dropped 7 bases, with 9 bases sitting between them. CDR3 length equals 13 residues.

In regard to this clone: The sequence runs out 3 residues before the end of the CDR3; the remainder is reconstructed from the germline J gene. V usage is TRBV19 and J usage is TRBJ2-7, with 10 bases aligning to TRBD1. V dropped 5 bases and J dropped 6; count of bases not matched to a gene: 4. The CDR3 totals 13 residues. Germline values: CDR1 LNHDA, CDR2 SQIVND (reference sequence). Partial CDR3 DNA: TGTGCCAGTAGTGGGGACAGGGGAGGCGAG. Its protein product is CASSGDRGGE. The whole CDR3 protein is CASSGDRGGEQYF.

Concerning this clone itself: Coverage ceases 3 residues before the CDR3 finishes, and the germline J gene fills in the end. The rearrangement links TRBV18 to TRBJ1-3, with TRBD1 matching 9 bases. This CDR3 is built from 15 residues. The junction had 4 bases not matched to a gene; V was cut back by 5 bases and J by 2 bases. CDR1 and CDR2 (germline): KGHSH, LQKENI. The CDR3 bases that were read are TGTGCCAGCTCAAAAACAGGGGGCCCTGGAAACACC. This codes for CASSKTGGPGNT. The CDR3 as a whole reads CASSKTGGPGNTIYF.

About this clone itself: The read stops 3 residues short of the end of the CDR3; the missing end is completed from the germline J gene. Within the sample, other DNA sequences also encode this same CDR3. The genes are TRBV30 and TRBJ1-5; no firm D call. Germline-derived CDR1 and CDR2 are GTSNPN and SVGIG (reference sequence). The CDR3 is 19 amino acids. V was trimmed by 8 bases and J by 3 bases, leaving 32 bases between them. The CDR3 bases that were read are TGTGCCCGGAAAGCCCCCCCGCGGGCAGGTTCGGTATCCAATCAGCCC. Protein sequence: CARKAPPRAGSVSNQP. The full-length CDR3 reads as CARKAPPRAGSVSNQPQHF.

Details on this clone: Read sequence stops 3 residues before the CDR3 end, and the germline J gene provides the missing end. The gene calls are TRBV2 and TRBJ2-3; TRBD2 aligns across 8 bases. This CDR3 spans 13 amino acids. Germline CDR1 is SNHLY and CDR2 is FYNNEI. With 6 bases clipped from V and 5 bases from J, the junction kept 4 bases outside the gene matches. This CDR3 reads CASRPLAGDTQYF. The sequenced part of the CDR3 DNA is TGTGCCAGCAGGCCCCTAGCGGGAGATACG. The whole variable domain, filled in from reference TRBV2 and TRBJ2-3, reads EPEVTQTPSHQVTQMGQEVILRCVPISNHLYFYWYRQILGQKVEFLVSFYNNEISEKSEIFDDQFSVERPDGSNFTLKIRSTKLEDSAMYFCASRPLAGDTQYFGPGTRLTVL.

Comments on this clone: The read terminates 3 residues before the CDR3 end, so the remaining end is supplied by the germline J gene. This chain uses TRBV15 with TRBJ2-1; 8 positions match TRBD1. The CDR3 covers 15 residues. V shed 3 bases and J 2 bases; nucleotides not matched to a gene: 3. The V gene's germline CDR1 is LNHNV and CDR2 YYDKDF (reference sequence). The DNA read from the CDR3 is TGTGCCACCAGCAGGAGACAGGGGCCCTACAATGAG. It translates to CATSRRQGPYNE. The whole CDR3 protein reads CATSRRQGPYNEQFF.

To note about this clone: The DNA ends 3 residues before the CDR3 does, and the rest of the CDR3 is filled in from the germline J gene. V gene TRBV5-1 combines with J gene TRBJ1-4; 7 nucleotides align to TRBD1. The CDR3 consists of 15 residues. The J segment lost 2 bases and the V segment lost 4 bases, leaving 5 bases of the junction unmatched. Per germline, CDR1 SGHRS and CDR2 YFSETQ. The CDR3 DNA, read in part, is TGCGCCAGCAGCGTGACAGGGTACACTAATGAAAAA. This translates into CASSVTGYTNEK. The whole CDR3 is CASSVTGYTNEKLFF.

Note on this clone: The read gets to within 3 residues of the CDR3 end, and the germline J gene fills in the rest. The chain has TRBV19 and TRBJ2-3, with TRBD1 identical over 7 bases. V trimming: 1 base; J trimming: 0 bases; junction bases outside the gene matches: 7. The CDR3 loop spans 17 amino acids. Germline-derived CDR1 and CDR2 are LNHDA and SQIVND (reference sequence). The CDR3 sequence: CASSIVGGQVSTDTQYF. The sequenced part of the CDR3 DNA is TGTGCCAGTAGTATAGTCGGCGGACAGGTTAGCACAGATACG.

Of note for this clone: The read stops 3 residues short of the end of the CDR3; the missing end is completed from the germline J gene. The V gene is TRBV6-1, the J gene TRBJ1-4; D remains ambiguous. This CDR3 region has 14 residues. Germline values: CDR1 MNHNS, CDR2 SASEGT. Trimming removed 2 bases at V and 8 bases at J, with 12 bases between. This CDR3 is CASSERVSTEKLFF. CDR3 DNA, as far as it was read: TGTGCCAGCAGTGAAAGGGTCAGTACGGAAAAA.

With respect to this clone: Read data end 3 residues before the CDR3 end; the end is taken from the germline J gene. The rearrangement uses TRBV7-7 and TRBJ2-1, with D possibly TRBD1 on 6 matching bases. Looked up from germline, CDR1 is SSHAT and CDR2 is FNYEAQ (reference sequence). The CDR3 is 13 residues long. Trimming cost V 7 bases and J 8 bases, with 15 bases left between them. CDR3 protein: CASTSGVGDEQFF. The covered CDR3 bases are TGTGCCAGCACCTCAGGGGTCGGGGATGAG.

As concerns this clone: Read coverage stops 3 residues before the CDR3 terminus; the germline J gene supplies the remainder. V is TRBV19 and J is TRBJ1-2; D is possibly TRBD1 (5 bases). The CDR3 is 15 amino acids. CDR1 and CDR2 (germline): LNHDA, SQIVND (reference sequence). Trimming shortened V by 2 bases and J by 3 bases, and 13 bases separated the two germline ends. The sequenced CDR3 bases are TGTGCCAGTAGTATAACAGGACCGACGGACTATGGC. It codes for CASSITGPTDYG. The whole CDR3 protein reads CASSITGPTDYGYTF.

Points on this clone: With the read ending 3 residues before the CDR3 end, the germline J gene is used to fill in that end. The chain employs TRBV4-1 and TRBJ2-5; TRBD1 matches at 7 bases. The J segment lost 5 bases and the V segment lost 3 bases, leaving 15 bases of the junction unmatched. The germline V gene encodes CDR1 MGHRA and CDR2 YSYEKL. The CDR3 runs to 17 residues. The sequenced CDR3 bases are TGCGCCAGCAGCCACCTACCTAGACAGGGTTGGCGGGAGACC. It yields the protein CASSHLPRQGWRET. The CDR3 in its entirety is CASSHLPRQGWRETQYF.

As regards this clone: The CDR3 end falls 3 residues outside the read, so it is completed with the germline J gene. This sequence joins TRBV6-1 and TRBJ2-1; the D call may be TRBD1 or TRBD2 (5 bases each). The CDR3 extends over 15 amino acids. Per germline, CDR1 MNHNS and CDR2 SASEGT. V lost 5 bases and J 8 bases, leaving 19 bases between the germline ends. CDR3 bases read: TGTGCCAGCAGTAAAGGCTCGTGGGAGACAGATGAG. It specifies CASSKGSWETDE. The full CDR3 protein is CASSKGSWETDEQFF.

Notes on this clone: With the read ending 3 residues before the CDR3 end, the germline J gene is used to fill in that end. The chain links TRBV10-3 to TRBJ2-7; 9 bases are a match to TRBD1. CDR3 length equals 14 residues. V gave up 3 bases and J gave up 4 bases; unmatched junction bases: 4. Germline V lookup: CDR1 ENHRY, CDR2 SYGVKD. The CDR3 bases that were read are TGTGCCATCAGTGAAACGACAGGGGGATACGAG. The encoded protein is CAISETTGGYE. The full CDR3 protein is CAISETTGGYEQYF.

Concerning this clone: The CDR3 is cut off 3 residues early in the read; its end comes from the germline J gene. The rearrangement uses TRBV13 and TRBJ2-1; tentatively, D is TRBD2 (6 bases). The length of the CDR3 is 14 residues. V shed 3 bases and J shed 9 bases, with 15 bases lying between them. The germline V gene has CDR1 PRHDT and CDR2 FYEKMQ (reference sequence). The sequenced CDR3 bases are TGTGCCAGCAGCTTCCGGAGGGGCCACGGTGAG. As protein: CASSFRRGHGE. The whole CDR3 protein reads CASSFRRGHGEQFF. The variable domain in full, completed from reference TRBV13 and TRBJ2-1, reads AAGVIQSPRHLIKEKRETATLKCYPIPRHDTVYWYQQGPGQDPQFLISFYEKMQSDKGSIPDRFSAQQFSDYHSELNMSSLELGDSALYFCASSFRRGHGEQFFGPGTRLTVL.

Details on this clone: The read gets to within 3 residues of the CDR3 end, and the germline J gene fills in the rest. The V and J genes are TRBV20-1 and TRBJ2-1, with 10 bases that match TRBD2. Germline CDR1 reads DFQATT; CDR2 reads SNEGSKA (reference sequence). CDR3 length equals 16 residues. V dropped 3 bases and J dropped 1; count of bases not matched to a gene: 6. The DNA read from the CDR3 is TGCAGTGCTAGTTCTAGCGGGAGCTATTCCTACAATGAG. The encoded protein is CSASSSGSYSYNE. The whole CDR3 is CSASSSGSYSYNEQFF.

A note on this clone: The CDR3 goes on 3 residues after the read ends, and that part is filled in from the germline J gene. The J gene is TRBJ1-3, the V gene TRBV7-9; no definite D call. V was cut by 4 bases and J by 4 bases, with 8 bases left in between. Germline CDR1 is SEHNR and CDR2 is FQNEAQ (reference sequence). This CDR3 region has 13 residues. CDR3 sequence reads: CASSSRSGNTIYF. The part of the CDR3 DNA that was read is TGTGCCAGCAGCTCCAGGTCCGGAAACACC.

As concerns this clone: The read gets to within 3 residues of the CDR3 end, and the germline J gene fills in the rest. The V and J genes are TRBV20-1 and TRBJ2-7, with 13 nucleotides matching TRBD2. Trimming took 5 bases from V and 3 from J; bases not matched to a gene: 10. Germline V gene data show CDR1 as DFQATT and CDR2 as SNEGSKA (reference sequence). The CDR3 sequence is 16 residues long. CDR3 DNA (partial): TGCAGTGCTCCCGACCCGGGACTAGCGGGAAACTACGAG. Residues: CSAPDPGLAGNYE. The full CDR3 is CSAPDPGLAGNYEQYF.

Turning to this clone: The read ends 3 residues early relative to the CDR3; the germline J gene fills the gap. The chain recombines TRBV7-9 with TRBJ1-1; no reliable D call. CDR3 length: 13 residues. CDR1 and CDR2 (germline): SEHNR, FQNEAQ (reference sequence). Trimming removed 4 bases from V and 1 base from J, with 7 bases in between. The CDR3 bases that were read are TGTGCCAGCAGCTCTATTTCGAACACTGAA. It specifies CASSSISNTE. The whole CDR3 region reads CASSSISNTEAFF.

As to this clone: The sequence runs out 3 residues before the end of the CDR3; the remainder is reconstructed from the germline J gene. The chain links TRBV19 to TRBJ1-1; possibly TRBD1 for D (5 bases). The CDR3 length is 14 residues. Germline V CDR1 and CDR2: LNHDA, SQIVND (reference sequence). V was clipped by 4 bases and J by 5 bases, with 14 bases between them. The CDR3 DNA, read in part, is TGTGCCAGTAGTAAGTCTTCAGGGAGGACTGAA. Encoded protein: CASSKSSGRTE. The entire CDR3 sequence reads CASSKSSGRTEAFF.

As regards this clone: The read finishes 3 residues shy of the CDR3 end, and the germline J gene is used to complete it. V gene TRBV5-5 combines with J gene TRBJ1-5; D is uncertain. This CDR3 comprises 12 residues. Trimming removed 0 bases from V and 4 bases from J, with 2 bases in between. The germline V gene has CDR1 SGHKS and CDR2 YYEKEE (reference sequence). CDR3 loop: CASSLANQPQHF. CDR3 DNA (partial): TGTGCCAGCAGCTTGGCTAATCAGCCC.

As for this clone: Read coverage stops 3 residues before the CDR3 terminus; the germline J gene supplies the remainder. The chain couples TRBV5-5 to TRBJ1-4; 8 nucleotides line up with TRBD1. The CDR3 length is 15 residues. From germline, CDR1 is SGHKS and CDR2 YYEKEE (reference sequence). The trim removed 2 bases at V and 6 bases at J, leaving 6 bases unmatched. The CDR3 protein is CASSFIQGVDEKLFF. The CDR3 bases that were read are TGTGCCAGCAGCTTCATACAGGGGGTCGATGAAAAA. Full variable domain (missing parts from reference TRBV5-5 and TRBJ1-4): DAGVTQSPTHLIKTRGQQVTLRCSPISGHKSVSWYQQVLGQGPQFIFQYYEKEERGRGNFPDRFSARQFPNYSSELNVNALLLGDSALYLCASSFIQGVDEKLFFGSGTQLSVL.

To note about this clone: The read is 3 residues too short to cover the CDR3 end, so that end is filled in from the germline J gene. The chain combines TRBV19 with TRBJ2-2, with 12 nucleotides matching TRBD2. V lost 2 bases, J lost 4 bases, and 5 bases stayed unmatched. The CDR3 has 17 residues. Germline assignment: CDR1 LNHDA and CDR2 SQIVND (reference sequence). CDR3 bases read: TGTGCCAGTAGTATATCTAGCGGGAGGGCCGGCACCGGGGAG. As protein: CASSISSGRAGTGE. Given in full, the CDR3 is CASSISSGRAGTGELFF.

CDR3 DNA (partial): TGTGCCAGCAGCTTAGGGCGAAACTACAATGAG. Protein product: CASSLGRNYNE. The complete CDR3 sequence is CASSLGRNYNEQFF. V is TRBV7-3 and J is TRBJ2-1; no reliable D call. The read terminates 3 residues before the CDR3 end, so the remaining end is supplied by the germline J gene. Germline V CDR1 and CDR2: SGHTA, FQGTGA. Trimming removed 2 bases at V and 3 bases at J, with 8 bases between. This CDR3 has 14 residues. The complete variable domain, with remaining parts taken from reference TRBV7-3 and TRBJ2-1, reads GAGVSQTPSNKVTEKGKYVELRCDPISGHTALYWYRQSLGQGPEFLIYFQGTGAADDSGLPNDRFFAVRPEGSVSTLKIQRTERGDSAVYLCASSLGRNYNEQFFGPGTRLTVL.

With respect to this clone: The read ends 3 residues shy of where the CDR3 ends; the end is completed using the germline J gene. V and J are TRBV2 and TRBJ1-6; TRBD1 might be the D (5 bases). V lost 8 bases and J 7 bases, leaving 18 bases between the germline ends. CDR1 and CDR2 from the germline V gene are SNHLY and FYNNEI. The CDR3 extends over 15 amino acids. CDR3 amino acids: CASSLAGLWNSPLHF. CDR3 DNA, as far as it was read: TGTGCCAGCTCTCTGGCAGGGCTGTGGAATTCACCC.

The CDR3 DNA, read in part, is TGCAGTGCCCTCCGACAAACAGAGAATGGC. Protein sequence: CSALRQTENG. The CDR3, in full, reads CSALRQTENGYTF. The J gene is TRBJ1-2, the V gene TRBV20-1; D is undetermined. The missing CDR3 end, 3 residues past where the read stops, is filled in from the germline J gene. CDR3 length: 13 amino acids. The ends were cut back, 6 bases at V and 6 bases at J, with 17 bases in the middle. Germline values: CDR1 DFQATT, CDR2 SNEGSKA (reference sequence).